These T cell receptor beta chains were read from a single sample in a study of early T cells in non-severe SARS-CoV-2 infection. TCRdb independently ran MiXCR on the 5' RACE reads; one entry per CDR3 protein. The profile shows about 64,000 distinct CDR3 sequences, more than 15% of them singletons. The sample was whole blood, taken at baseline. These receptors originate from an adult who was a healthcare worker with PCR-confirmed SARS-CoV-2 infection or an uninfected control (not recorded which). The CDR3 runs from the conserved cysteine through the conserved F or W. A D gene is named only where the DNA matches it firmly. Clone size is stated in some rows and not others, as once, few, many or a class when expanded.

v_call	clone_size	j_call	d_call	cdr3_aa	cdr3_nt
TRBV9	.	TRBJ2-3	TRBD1	CASSLAGTGFTDTQYF	TGTGCCAGCAGCCTGGCCGGGACAGGGTTCACAGATACGCAGTATTTT
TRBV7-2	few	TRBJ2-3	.	CASSRGSDVRLDTQYF	TGTGCCAGCTCCCGAGGTTCGGACGTCCGACTGGATACGCAGTATTTT
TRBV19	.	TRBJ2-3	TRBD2	CASSSSTSLDTQYF	TGTGCCAGTAGTTCCTCGACTAGCTTGGATACGCAGTATTTT
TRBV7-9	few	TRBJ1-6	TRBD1	CASSFGTGNSPLHF	TGTGCCAGCAGCTTTGGGACAGGAAATTCACCCCTCCACTTT
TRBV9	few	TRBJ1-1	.	CASSVGAARGTEAFF	TGTGCCAGCAGCGTAGGAGCAGCCCGGGGCACTGAAGCTTTCTTT
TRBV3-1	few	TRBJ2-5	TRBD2	CASSDTGLKTQYF	TGTGCCAGCAGCGACACGGGACTAAAGACCCAGTACTTC
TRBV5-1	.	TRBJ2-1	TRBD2	CASSPRTSGIEYNEQFF	TGCGCCAGCAGCCCCCGGACTAGCGGGATAGAATACAATGAGCAGTTCTTC
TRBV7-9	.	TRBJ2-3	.	CASSPGTPGTDTQYF	TGTGCCAGCAGCCCGGGGACCCCCGGCACAGATACGCAGTATTTT
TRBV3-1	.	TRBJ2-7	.	CASSQGEAAYEQYF	TGTGCCAGCAGCCAAGGTGAGGCAGCCTACGAGCAGTACTTC
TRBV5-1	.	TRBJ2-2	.	CASSLDGTGELFF	TGCGCCAGCAGCTTGGACGGAACCGGGGAGCTGTTTTTT
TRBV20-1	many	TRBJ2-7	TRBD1	CSARDRTGTVYEQYF	TGCAGTGCTAGAGACCGGACAGGGACGGTCTACGAGCAGTACTTC
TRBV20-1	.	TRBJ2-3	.	CSARTRRTDTQYF	TGCAGTGCCAGGACACGGCGGACAGATACGCAGTATTTT
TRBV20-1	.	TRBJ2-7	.	CSALSESYEQYF	TGCAGTGCCCTCAGCGAATCCTACGAGCAGTACTTC
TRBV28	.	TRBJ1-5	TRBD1	CASSPPGQVNQPQHF	TGTGCCAGCAGTCCTCCAGGACAGGTAAATCAGCCCCAGCATTTT
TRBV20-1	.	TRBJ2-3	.	CSATPGPDTQYF	TGCAGTGCCACGCCAGGCCCAGATACGCAGTATTTT
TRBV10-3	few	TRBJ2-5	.	CAISESGQQETQYF	TGTGCCATCAGTGAGTCCGGGCAGCAAGAGACCCAGTACTTC
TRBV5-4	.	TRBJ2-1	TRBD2	CASSLSGNFNNEQFF	TGTGCCAGCAGCCTTAGCGGGAATTTCAACAATGAGCAGTTCTTC
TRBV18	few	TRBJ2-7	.	CASSPPRTAEQYF	TGTGCCAGCTCACCACCCCGGACAGCCGAGCAGTACTTC
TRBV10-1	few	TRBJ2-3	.	CASSAAGEVNTQYF	TGCGCCAGCAGTGCAGCCGGGGAGGTGAATACGCAGTATTTT
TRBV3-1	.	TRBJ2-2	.	CASSQGTENTGELFF	TGTGCCAGCAGCCAAGGGACAGAAAACACCGGGGAGCTGTTTTTT
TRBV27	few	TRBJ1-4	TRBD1	CASNDRGVGEKLFF	TGTGCCAGCAACGACAGGGGCGTAGGTGAAAAACTGTTTTTT
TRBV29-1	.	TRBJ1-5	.	CSVVWGGQDQPQHF	TGCAGCGTCGTCTGGGGGGGGCAGGATCAGCCCCAGCATTTT
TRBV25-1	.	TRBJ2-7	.	CASSVQGRPYEQYF	TGTGCCAGCAGCGTACAGGGTAGGCCCTACGAGCAGTACTTC
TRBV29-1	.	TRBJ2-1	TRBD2	CSVGGRDEQFF	TGCAGCGTTGGGGGGAGGGATGAGCAGTTCTTC
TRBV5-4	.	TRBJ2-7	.	CASSLNGYEQYF	TGTGCCAGCAGCTTAAACGGGTACGAGCAGTACTTC
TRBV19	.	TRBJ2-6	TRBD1	CASIPRGPLSGANVLTF	TGTGCCAGTATACCCAGGGGGCCCCTCTCTGGGGCCAACGTCCTGACTTTC
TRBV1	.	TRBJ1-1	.	CTSSQDLGGTEAFF	TGCACCAGCAGCCAAGATCTGGGGGGGACTGAAGCTTTCTTT
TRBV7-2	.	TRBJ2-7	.	CASSLSLTYEQYF	TGTGCCAGCAGCTTATCCCTGACCTACGAGCAGTACTTC
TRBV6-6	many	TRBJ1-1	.	CASSRSRMNTEAFF	TGTGCCAGCTCGCGTAGCCGGATGAACACTGAAGCTTTCTTT
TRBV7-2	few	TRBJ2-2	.	CASSPPGAYLGELFF	TGTGCCAGCAGCCCCCCCGGGGCGTATTTGGGGGAGCTGTTTTTT
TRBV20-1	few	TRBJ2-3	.	CSAYGPAGTDTQYF	TGCAGTGCCTACGGCCCAGCGGGCACAGATACGCAGTATTTT
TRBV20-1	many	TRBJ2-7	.	CSARRSSGYYEQYF	TGCAGTGCTAGGAGGAGCAGCGGATACTACGAGCAGTACTTC
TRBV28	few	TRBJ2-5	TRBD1	CASTSGGTGERKTQYF	TGTGCCAGCACTTCAGGAGGGACAGGGGAGAGGAAGACCCAGTACTTC
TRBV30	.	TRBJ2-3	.	CAWTGQMTSTDTQYF	TGTGCCTGGACGGGACAAATGACTAGCACAGATACGCAGTATTTT
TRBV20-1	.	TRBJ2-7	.	CSAQDWPSYEQYF	TGCAGTGCGCAAGACTGGCCTTCCTACGAGCAGTACTTC
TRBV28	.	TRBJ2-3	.	CASSFKGWADTQYF	TGTGCCAGCAGTTTTAAAGGTTGGGCAGATACGCAGTATTTT
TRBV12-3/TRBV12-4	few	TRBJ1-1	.	CASSYNRRGGTNTEAFF	TGTGCCAGCAGTTACAACCGGCGGGGCGGAACGAACACTGAAGCTTTCTTT
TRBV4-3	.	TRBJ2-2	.	CASSPRLDSNTGELFF	TGCGCCAGCAGCCCACGCTTAGATTCTAACACCGGGGAGCTGTTTTTT
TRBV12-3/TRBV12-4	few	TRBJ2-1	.	CASSLRAGNHNEQFF	TGTGCCAGCAGTTTAAGGGCAGGGAACCACAATGAGCAGTTCTTC
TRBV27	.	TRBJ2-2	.	CASSFQGMNTGELFF	TGTGCCAGCAGTTTCCAGGGGATGAACACCGGGGAGCTGTTTTTT
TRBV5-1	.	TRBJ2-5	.	CASSLIQGGETQYF	TGCGCCAGCAGCTTGATCCAGGGAGGTGAGACCCAGTACTTC
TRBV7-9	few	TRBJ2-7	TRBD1	CASSKATGTGGARGYEQYF	TGTGCCAGCAGCAAAGCCACCGGGACAGGGGGCGCAAGGGGCTACGAGCAGTACTTC
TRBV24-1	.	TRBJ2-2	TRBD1	CATSVPGTANTGELFF	TGTGCCACCAGTGTTCCCGGGACAGCGAACACCGGGGAGCTGTTTTTT
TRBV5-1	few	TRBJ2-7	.	CASSQLSAYEQYF	TGCGCCAGCAGCCAACTGTCGGCCTACGAGCAGTACTTC
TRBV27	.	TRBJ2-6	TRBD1	CASKGTASGANVLTF	TGTGCCAGCAAGGGGACAGCCTCTGGGGCCAACGTCCTGACTTTC
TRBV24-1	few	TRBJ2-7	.	CATSEPGPPYEQYF	TGTGCCACCAGCGAGCCGGGACCCCCCTACGAGCAGTACTTC
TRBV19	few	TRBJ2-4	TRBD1	CASSMWDRGRQNIQYF	TGTGCCAGTAGTATGTGGGACAGGGGGCGACAAAACATTCAGTACTTC
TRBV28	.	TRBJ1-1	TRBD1	CASRTQNGQGTEAFF	TGTGCCAGCAGAACGCAAAACGGACAGGGCACTGAAGCTTTCTTT
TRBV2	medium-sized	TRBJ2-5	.	CASSATPNQETQYF	TGTGCCAGCAGTGCGACACCGAACCAAGAGACCCAGTACTTC
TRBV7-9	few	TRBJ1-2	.	CASSPGQHYGYTF	TGTGCCAGCAGCCCCGGACAGCACTATGGCTACACCTTC
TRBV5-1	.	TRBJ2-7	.	CASGKRTVGTDEQYF	TGCGCCAGCGGAAAGAGGACGGTGGGGACCGACGAGCAGTACTTC
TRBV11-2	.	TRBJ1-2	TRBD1	CASSSGTGSGYTF	TGTGCCAGCAGCTCGGGGACAGGGTCTGGCTACACCTTC
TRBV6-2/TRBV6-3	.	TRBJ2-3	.	CASSYFLRDTDTQYF	TGTGCCAGCAGCTACTTCCTCCGGGACACAGATACGCAGTATTTT
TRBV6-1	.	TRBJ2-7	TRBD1	CASGDSRYEQYF	TGTGCCAGCGGGGACAGCAGATACGAGCAGTACTTC
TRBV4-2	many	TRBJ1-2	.	CASSQVAGSNYGYTF	TGTGCCAGCAGCCAAGTGGCAGGATCTAACTATGGCTACACCTTC